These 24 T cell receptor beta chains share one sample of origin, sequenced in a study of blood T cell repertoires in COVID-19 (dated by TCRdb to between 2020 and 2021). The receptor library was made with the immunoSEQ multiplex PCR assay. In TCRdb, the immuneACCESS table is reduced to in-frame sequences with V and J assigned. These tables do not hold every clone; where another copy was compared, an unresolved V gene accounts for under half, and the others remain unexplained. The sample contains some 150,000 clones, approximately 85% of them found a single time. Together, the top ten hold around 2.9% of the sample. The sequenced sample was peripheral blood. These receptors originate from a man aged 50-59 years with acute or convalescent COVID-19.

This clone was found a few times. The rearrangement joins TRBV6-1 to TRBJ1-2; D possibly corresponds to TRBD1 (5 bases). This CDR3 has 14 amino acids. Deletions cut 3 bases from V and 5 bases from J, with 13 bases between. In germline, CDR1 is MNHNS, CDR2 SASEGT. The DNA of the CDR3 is TGTGCCAGCAGTGAGGGGACTATAAAATATGGCTACACCTTC. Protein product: CASSEGTIKYGYTF.

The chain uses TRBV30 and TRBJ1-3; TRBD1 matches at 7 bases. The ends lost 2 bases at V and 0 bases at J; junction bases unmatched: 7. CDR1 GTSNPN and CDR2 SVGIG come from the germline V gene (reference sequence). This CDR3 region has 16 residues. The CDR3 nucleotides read TGTGCCTGGAGTAGGGACAGATTAATCTCTGGAAACACCATATATTTT. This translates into CAWSRDRLISGNTIYF.

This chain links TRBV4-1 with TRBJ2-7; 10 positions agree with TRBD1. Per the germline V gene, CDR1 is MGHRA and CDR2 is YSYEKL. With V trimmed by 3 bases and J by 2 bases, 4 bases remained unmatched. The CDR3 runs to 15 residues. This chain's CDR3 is CASSQAGTGAYEQYF. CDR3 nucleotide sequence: TGCGCCAGCAGCCAGGCCGGGACAGGGGCCTACGAGCAGTACTTC.

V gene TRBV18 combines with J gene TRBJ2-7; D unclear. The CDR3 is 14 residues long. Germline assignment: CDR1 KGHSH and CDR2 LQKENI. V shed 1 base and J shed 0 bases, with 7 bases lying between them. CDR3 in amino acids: CASSPRYGSYEQYF. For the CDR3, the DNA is TGTGCCAGCTCACCACGGTACGGCTCCTACGAGCAGTACTTC.

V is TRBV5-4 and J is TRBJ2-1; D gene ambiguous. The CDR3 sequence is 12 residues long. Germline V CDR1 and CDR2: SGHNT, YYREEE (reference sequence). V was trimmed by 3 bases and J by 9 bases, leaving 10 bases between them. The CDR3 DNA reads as TGTGCCAGCAGCTCCGTGGGCTCTGAGCAGTTCTTC. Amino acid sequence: CASSSVGSEQFF.

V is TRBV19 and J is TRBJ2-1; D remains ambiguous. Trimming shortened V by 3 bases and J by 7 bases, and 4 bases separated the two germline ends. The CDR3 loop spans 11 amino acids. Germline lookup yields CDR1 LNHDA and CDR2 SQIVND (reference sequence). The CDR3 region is CASSIYNEQFF. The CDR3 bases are TGTGCCAGTAGTATTTATAATGAGCAGTTCTTC.

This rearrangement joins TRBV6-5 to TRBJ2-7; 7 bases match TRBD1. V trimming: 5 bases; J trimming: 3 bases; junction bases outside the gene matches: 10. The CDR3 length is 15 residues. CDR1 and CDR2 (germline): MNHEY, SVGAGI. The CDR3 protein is CASSPDREFYYEQYF. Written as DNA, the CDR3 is TGTGCCAGCAGTCCCGACAGGGAGTTTTACTACGAGCAGTACTTC.

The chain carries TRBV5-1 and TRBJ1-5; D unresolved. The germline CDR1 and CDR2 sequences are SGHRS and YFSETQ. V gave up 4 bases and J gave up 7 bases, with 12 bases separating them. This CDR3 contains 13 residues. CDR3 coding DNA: TGCGCCAGCAGCCGCACCGGGATGCAGCCCCAGCATTTT. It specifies CASSRTGMQPQHF.

The CDR3 bases are TGCAGCGTTTACTCGGGACAGGGAGAAGCTTTCTTT. This gives the protein CSVYSGQGEAFF. This sequence joins TRBV29-1 and TRBJ1-1, with 9 bases matching TRBD1. This CDR3 is 12 amino acids long. V dropped 5 bases and J dropped 8; count of bases not matched to a gene: 6. CDR1 is SQVTM, CDR2 ANQGSEA, per germline.

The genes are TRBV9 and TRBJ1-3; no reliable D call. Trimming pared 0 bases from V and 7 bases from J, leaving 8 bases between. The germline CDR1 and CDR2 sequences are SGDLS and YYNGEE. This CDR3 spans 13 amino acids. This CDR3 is CASSVVGANTIYF. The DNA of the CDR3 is TGTGCCAGCAGCGTAGTAGGAGCGAACACCATATATTTT.

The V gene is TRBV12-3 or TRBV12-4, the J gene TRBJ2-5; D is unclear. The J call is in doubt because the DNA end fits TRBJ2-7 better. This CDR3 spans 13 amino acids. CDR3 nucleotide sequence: TGTGCCAGCAGTTTAGTCTCGCCATACGAGCAGTACTTC. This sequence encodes CASSLVSPYEQYF.

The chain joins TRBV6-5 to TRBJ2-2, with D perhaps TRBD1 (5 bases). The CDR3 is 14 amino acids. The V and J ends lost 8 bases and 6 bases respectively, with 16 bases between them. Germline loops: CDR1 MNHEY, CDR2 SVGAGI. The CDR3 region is CASGPEGVSGELFF. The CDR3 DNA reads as TGTGCCAGCGGGCCGGAAGGGGTCTCCGGGGAGCTGTTTTTT.

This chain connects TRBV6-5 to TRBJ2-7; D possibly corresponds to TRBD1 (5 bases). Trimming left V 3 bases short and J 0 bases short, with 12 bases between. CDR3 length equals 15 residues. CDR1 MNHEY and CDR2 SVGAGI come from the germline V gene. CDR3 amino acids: CASSYPQDRSYEQYF. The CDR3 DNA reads TGTGCCAGCAGTTATCCACAGGATCGCTCCTACGAGCAGTACTTC.

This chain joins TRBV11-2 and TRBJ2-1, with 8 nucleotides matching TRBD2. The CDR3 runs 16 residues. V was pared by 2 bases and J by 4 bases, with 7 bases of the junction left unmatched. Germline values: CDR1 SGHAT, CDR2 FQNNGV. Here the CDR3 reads CASSLLAGQAYNEQFF. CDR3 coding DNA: TGTGCCAGCAGCTTACTAGCGGGCCAGGCATACAATGAGCAGTTCTTC.

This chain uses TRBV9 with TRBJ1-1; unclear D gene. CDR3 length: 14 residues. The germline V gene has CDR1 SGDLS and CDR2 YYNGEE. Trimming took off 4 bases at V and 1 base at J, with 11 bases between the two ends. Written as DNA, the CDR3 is TGTGCCAGCAGCCCCCACTCTCGGAACACTGAAGCTTTCTTT. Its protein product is CASSPHSRNTEAFF.

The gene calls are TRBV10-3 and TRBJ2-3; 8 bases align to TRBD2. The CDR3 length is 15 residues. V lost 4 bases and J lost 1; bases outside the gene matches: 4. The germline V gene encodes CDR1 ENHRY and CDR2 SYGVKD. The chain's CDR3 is CAISAGREGTDTQYF. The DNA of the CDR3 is TGTGCCATCAGTGCTGGGCGGGAGGGCACAGATACGCAGTATTTT.

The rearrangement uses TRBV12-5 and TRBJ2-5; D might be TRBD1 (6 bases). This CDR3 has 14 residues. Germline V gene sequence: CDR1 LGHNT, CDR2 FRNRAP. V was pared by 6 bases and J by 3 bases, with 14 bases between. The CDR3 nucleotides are TGTGCTAGTGGGGTGGACAACAGGGAAGAGACCCAGTACTTC. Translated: CASGVDNREETQYF.

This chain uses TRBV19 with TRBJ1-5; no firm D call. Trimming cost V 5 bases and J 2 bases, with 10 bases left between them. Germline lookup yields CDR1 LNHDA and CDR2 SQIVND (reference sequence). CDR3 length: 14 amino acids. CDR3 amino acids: CASSEGGRNQPQHF. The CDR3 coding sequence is TGTGCCAGTAGTGAGGGTGGGCGCAATCAGCCCCAGCATTTT.

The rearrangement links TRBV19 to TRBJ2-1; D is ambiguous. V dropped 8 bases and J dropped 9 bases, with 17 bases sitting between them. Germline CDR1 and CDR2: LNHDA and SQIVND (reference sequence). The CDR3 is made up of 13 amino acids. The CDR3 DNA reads TGTGCCAGTTGTTCGGATGGCGGCGGTGAGCAGTTCTTC. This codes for CASCSDGGGEQFF.

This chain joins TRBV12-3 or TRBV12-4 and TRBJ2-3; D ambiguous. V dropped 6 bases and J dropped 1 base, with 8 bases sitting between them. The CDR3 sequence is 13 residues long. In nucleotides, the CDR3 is TGTGCCAGCAGCCCACGGGGCACAGATACGCAGTATTTT. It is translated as CASSPRGTDTQYF.

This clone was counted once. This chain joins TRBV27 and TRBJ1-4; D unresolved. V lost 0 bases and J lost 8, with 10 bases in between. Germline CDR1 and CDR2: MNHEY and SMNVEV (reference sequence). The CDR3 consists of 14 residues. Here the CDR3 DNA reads TGTGCCAGCAGTTTATCTTCCGGGATCGAAAAACTGTTTTTT. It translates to CASSLSSGIEKLFF.

This chain's CDR3 is CASSSMGSVYEQFF. The CDR3 DNA reads TGTGCCAGCAGCTCAATGGGTAGCGTGTATGAGCAGTTCTTC. The J gene is TRBJ2-1, the V gene TRBV5-6; D perhaps matches TRBD2 (5 bases). Trimming took off 3 bases at V and 8 bases at J, with 15 bases between the two ends. The CDR3 is 14 residues long. CDR1 is SGHDT, CDR2 YYEEEE, per germline.

The CDR3 DNA reads as TGCGCCAGCAGCTGGGCCGGTAGGTACCAAGAGACCCAGTACTTC. Translated, it gives CASSWAGRYQETQYF. The chain has TRBV5-1 and TRBJ2-5; D unresolved. The CDR3 extends over 15 amino acids. Germline lookup yields CDR1 SGHRS and CDR2 YFSETQ. Trimming took off 3 bases at V and 0 bases at J, with 12 bases between the two ends.

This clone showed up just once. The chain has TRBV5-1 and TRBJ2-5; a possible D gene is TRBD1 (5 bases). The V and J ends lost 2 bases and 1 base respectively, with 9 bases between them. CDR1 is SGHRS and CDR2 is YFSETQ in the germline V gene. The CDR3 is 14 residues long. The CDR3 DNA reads TGCGCCAGCAGCTTTCTGGGGCCCCAAGAGACCCAGTACTTC. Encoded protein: CASSFLGPQETQYF.